This T cell receptor (beta chain) was obtained from a study of T cells in Graves' hyperthyroidism and ophthalmopathy. Across the whole study: Upon initial diagnosis and before any treatment, peripheral blood was collected. Study-level findings and limits: It was a median 6.5 months before onset that the model predicted ophthalmopathy.

This CDR3 has 14 amino acids. Germline-derived CDR1 and CDR2 are MDHEN and SYDVKM. The V and J ends lost 5 bases and 0 bases respectively, with 10 bases between them. Turning to this clonotype: Its specificity is not known.

Researchers amplified the TCR beta CDR3 regions from RNA transcripts. Carried out on the TCR CDR3, a first-round RT-PCR used the HTBI primer set. One entry per CDR3 protein results from TCRdb running MiXCR on the multiplex PCR reads. This sample has more than 150,000 distinct CDR3 sequences, with around 15% found just once. The sequence came from a woman aged 50 to 60 with Graves' hyperthyroidism. The sequenced sample was blood. This rearrangement joins TRBV28 to TRBJ1-1; D call uncertain. This CDR3 is CASSPHSMNTEAFF. CDR3 nucleotide sequence: TGTGCCAGCAGTCCTCACTCCATGAACACTGAAGCTTTCTTT.